This T cell receptor (beta chain) derives from a study of T cells in localized non-small cell lung cancer. Worth noting for this clone: Its target is unknown.

Libraries were prepared by immunoSEQ multiplex PCR; TCRdb keeps only in-frame clonotypes and omits some of them. The sample contains tens of thousands of clones, 88% of which appear only once. Study-wide findings and caveats: Longer overall survival accompanied higher blood T cell density. Out of the top 100 tumor clones, a median around 50 were seen in adjacent lung.

Sequenced material: peripheral blood, taken before any cancer treatment. This TCR came from a woman aged 40-69 years with stage I lung adenocarcinoma.

CDR3 sequence: CASSSQGEAFF. The CDR3 nucleotides read TGTGCCAGCAGCTCACAGGGTGAAGCTTTCTTT. The J gene is TRBJ1-1, the V gene TRBV5-4, with D maybe TRBD1 (6 bases). Germline-derived CDR1 and CDR2 are SGHNT and YYREEE (reference sequence). The CDR3 spans 11 residues. V dropped 3 bases and J dropped 7 bases, with 7 bases sitting between them.